The 19 T cell receptor beta chains below come from one sample, sequenced in a study of ipilimumab plus nivolumab after autologous stem cell transplantation. Some clones are missing from TCRdb's copy, which holds only in-frame ones; the method was immunoSEQ multiplex PCR. The sample shows roughly 20,000 clones, 77% of them seen only once. Sequences were derived from PBMCs, sampled in a trial of ipilimumab plus nivolumab as post-transplant consolidation. Every receptor here comes from a male donor with diffuse large B-cell lymphoma.

The chain couples TRBV27 to TRBJ2-7; D possibly corresponds to TRBD2 (7 bases). The V end lost 1 base, the J end lost 4 bases, and 14 bases lay between the germline ends. CDR3 length: 15 amino acids. Germline-derived CDR1 and CDR2 are MNHEY and SMNVEV (reference sequence). The CDR3 here is CASSLYTGGGYEQYF. The CDR3 DNA is TGTGCCAGCAGTTTATACACGGGGGGCGGTTACGAGCAGTACTTC.

V usage is TRBV5-1 and J usage is TRBJ2-7, with unresolved D. This CDR3 comprises 11 residues. Deletions cut 1 base from V and 7 bases from J, with 6 bases between. Germline assignment: CDR1 SGHRS and CDR2 YFSETQ. The CDR3 DNA reads as TGCGCCAGCAGCTTGTTGGGGGAGCAGTACTTC. Its protein product is CASSLLGEQYF.

There are many counts of this clone. A far larger clone is one nucleotide away, so this likely arose from a read error. This chain joins TRBV4-2 and TRBJ2-7; a weak D match, TRBD2 (6 bases). The CDR3 loop spans 15 amino acids. Per the germline V gene, CDR1 is LGHNA and CDR2 is YNFKEQ. The V end lost 1 base, the J end lost 5 bases, and 15 bases lay between the germline ends. The CDR3 reads CASSQGDRSGDEQYF. CDR3 DNA: TGTGCCAGCAGCCAAGGGGACCGCTCGGGGGACGAGCAGTACTTC.

The chain has TRBV5-1 and TRBJ2-1; no definite D call. Germline V gene data show CDR1 as SGHRS and CDR2 as YFSETQ. There are 15 residues in the CDR3. Trimming took off 2 bases at V and 4 bases at J, with 13 bases between the two ends. The CDR3 DNA sequence: TGCGCCAGCAGCTTAGCTGATCAGTTGTACAATGAGCAGTTCTTC. The encoded protein is CASSLADQLYNEQFF.

The V gene is TRBV28, the J gene TRBJ1-4; D perhaps matches TRBD1 (5 bases). V gave up 5 bases and J gave up 4 bases, with 17 bases separating them. Looked up from germline, CDR1 is MDHEN and CDR2 is SYDVKM. The CDR3 extends over 16 amino acids. The CDR3 DNA reads as TGTGCCAGCAGTGGGGGGACTGCCGCTAATAATGAAAAACTGTTTTTT. It encodes CASSGGTAANNEKLFF. Together with reference TRBV28 and TRBJ1-4, the CDR3 gives the full variable domain: DVKVTQSSRYLVKRTGEKVFLECVQDMDHENMFWYRQDPGLGLRLIYFSYDVKMKEKGDIPEGYSVSREKKERFSLILESASTNQTSMYLCASSGGTAANNEKLFFGSGTQLSVL.

This clone was found once. This chain uses TRBV7-2 with TRBJ2-1; 9 bases match TRBD1. With 6 bases clipped from V and 6 bases from J, the junction kept 9 bases outside the gene matches. Germline V CDR1 and CDR2: SGHTA, FQGNSA. The CDR3 consists of 15 residues. The chain's CDR3 is CASRKTGGTGNEQFF. The DNA for the CDR3 is TGTGCCAGCAGGAAAACAGGGGGCACGGGCAATGAGCAGTTCTTC.

This sequence joins TRBV7-3 and TRBJ1-5; D unclear. The V and J ends lost 1 base and 7 bases respectively, with 8 bases between them. Germline V lookup: CDR1 SGHTA, CDR2 FQGTGA. This CDR3 comprises 13 residues. The DNA of the CDR3 is TGTGCCAGCAGCTTAAGCACAGCGCAGCCCCAGCATTTT. It yields the protein CASSLSTAQPQHF.

The genes are TRBV5-1 and TRBJ1-1; 7 bases match TRBD1. In germline, CDR1 is SGHRS, CDR2 YFSETQ. The CDR3 contains 15 residues. Losses at the gene ends were 4 bases for V and 5 bases for J; bases not matched to a gene: 11. DNA for the CDR3: TGCGCCAGCAGCCTCCCCCTGACAGGGAGGACTGAAGCTTTCTTT. Translating it yields CASSLPLTGRTEAFF.

The chain has TRBV19 and TRBJ2-3, with TRBD2 identical over 12 bases. Germline trimming cut 7 bases from V and 6 bases from J; bases unmatched to any gene: 14. The CDR3 covers 17 residues. Germline CDR1 reads LNHDA; CDR2 reads SQIVND (reference sequence). This chain's CDR3 is CASTFDTGLAGSDTQYF. In DNA, the CDR3 is TGTGCCAGTACCTTTGATACGGGACTAGCGGGTTCGGATACGCAGTATTTT.

The chain is built from TRBV5-5 and TRBJ1-4; possibly TRBD1 for D (6 bases). V was shortened by 2 bases and J by 1 base, with 9 bases between the two germline ends. Germline V gives CDR1 SGHKS, CDR2 YYEKEE (reference sequence). CDR3 length equals 15 residues. The CDR3 sequence: CASSFLQGTNEKLFF. The CDR3 DNA follows: TGTGCCAGCAGCTTCTTACAGGGAACTAATGAAAAACTGTTTTTT.

This clone was observed a single time. The chain uses TRBV28 and TRBJ2-1; D assignment may be TRBD1 or TRBD2 (6 bases each). There are 14 residues in the CDR3. The V end was cut by 4 bases, the J end by 9 bases, with 16 bases between. In germline, CDR1 is MDHEN, CDR2 SYDVKM. The CDR3 spells CASSSPGLRGEQFF. The CDR3 DNA sequence: TGTGCCAGCAGTTCCCCGGGACTCAGGGGTGAGCAGTTCTTC.

Judged by abundance, this clone is medium-sized. This rearrangement joins TRBV6-5 to TRBJ2-4; a weak D match, TRBD2 (6 bases). Germline CDR1 MNHEY, CDR2 SVGAGI. Trimming took 6 bases from V and 6 from J, leaving 15 bases between them. This CDR3 comprises 14 residues. CDR3 nucleotide sequence: TGTGCCAGCAGGGGACTGTCCACAGCAAACATTCAGTACTTC. The encoded protein is CASRGLSTANIQYF.

The chain joins TRBV12-5 to TRBJ1-5; D is unclear. Germline loops: CDR1 LGHNT, CDR2 FRNRAP. Trimming cost V 7 bases and J 0 bases, with 4 bases left between them. There are 12 residues in the CDR3. The CDR3: CASADSNQPQHF. CDR3 coding DNA: TGTGCTAGTGCCGATAGCAATCAGCCCCAGCATTTT. Combining the CDR3 with reference TRBV12-5 and TRBJ1-5 gives the whole variable domain DARVTQTPRHKVTEMGQEVTMRCQPILGHNTVFWYRQTMMQGLELLAYFRNRAPLDDSGMPKDRFSAEMPDATLATLKIQPSEPRDSAVYFCASADSNQPQHFGDGTRLSIL.

J is TRBJ1-5 and V is TRBV25-1; no definite D call. CDR1 MGHDK and CDR2 SYGVNS come from the germline V gene. The CDR3 contains 13 residues. V lost 1 base and J lost 7, with 8 bases in between. The CDR3 sequence: CASSESHLQPQHF. Here the CDR3 DNA reads TGTGCCAGCAGTGAATCACATCTCCAGCCCCAGCATTTT. Using reference TRBV25-1 and TRBJ1-5 for the parts outside the CDR3, the full variable domain is EADIYQTPRYLVIGTGKKITLECSQTMGHDKMYWYQQDPGMELHLIHYSYGVNSTEKGDLSSESTVSRIRTEHFPLTLESARPSHTSQYLCASSESHLQPQHFGDGTRLSIL.

The gene calls are TRBV6-5 and TRBJ2-1; D unclear. The V end was cut by 8 bases, the J end by 6 bases, with 11 bases between. Per germline, CDR1 MNHEY and CDR2 SVGAGI. CDR3 size: 12 residues. This chain's CDR3 is CASGFQSNEQFF. Written as DNA, the CDR3 is TGTGCCAGCGGCTTTCAGAGCAATGAGCAGTTCTTC.

V usage is TRBV14 and J usage is TRBJ1-1; D possibly corresponds to TRBD1 (5 bases). Trimming stripped 4 bases from V and 5 bases from J, with 14 bases between. The CDR3 extends over 14 amino acids. Per germline, CDR1 SGHDN and CDR2 FVKESK. CDR3 sequence reads: CASSRQQRGTEAFF. The CDR3 DNA follows: TGTGCCAGCAGCCGACAGCAACGGGGAACTGAAGCTTTCTTT.

The chain employs TRBV4-3 and TRBJ2-7; 9 positions match TRBD1. J lost 7 bases, V lost 0 bases, and 13 bases had no gene match. Per the germline V gene, CDR1 is LGHNA and CDR2 is YSLEER. CDR3 size: 17 residues. The CDR3, as DNA: TGCGCCAGCAGCCAAGAATCAACGTTCATGACAGGGGGTGAGCAGTACTTC. Protein: CASSQESTFMTGGEQYF.

The chain is built from TRBV28 and TRBJ1-1; 9 positions agree with TRBD1. V lost 8 bases and J lost 4; bases outside the gene matches: 11. The V gene's germline CDR1 is MDHEN and CDR2 SYDVKM. The CDR3 is 15 amino acids. CDR3 in DNA: TGTGCCAGCGGTCGTGGGGACAGGGCGAGCACTGAAGCTTTCTTT. This codes for CASGRGDRASTEAFF.

The table lists this clone with a count of one. The chain recombines TRBV19 with TRBJ2-1, with 8 bases fitting TRBD1. With V trimmed by 7 bases and J by 2 bases, 4 bases remained unmatched. There are 14 residues in the CDR3. Germline V gene data show CDR1 as LNHDA and CDR2 as SQIVND (reference sequence). The CDR3 loop reads CASTPTGAYNEQFF. The CDR3, as DNA: TGTGCCAGTACTCCGACAGGGGCCTACAATGAGCAGTTCTTC.